Listed below are T cell receptor beta chains from one sample, sequenced in a study of monozygotic twins with inflammatory bowel disease. TCRdb reanalyzed the 5' RACE reads and collapses them to one entry per CDR3 protein, without DNA. Recorded for this sample: under 150,000 distinct CDR3 sequences. Input material: blood. The receptor source for this set is a human donor with ulcerative colitis or Crohn's disease, or a healthy co-twin of an affected twin (not recorded which). The CDR3 runs from the conserved cysteine through the conserved F or W. Fields, in order: J gene, V gene, CDR3 protein.

J gene: TRBJ2-2; V gene: TRBV10-2; CDR3 protein: CASGQTRTLYRRDTGELFF
J gene: TRBJ1-4; V gene: TRBV12-5; CDR3 protein: CASGLNRVEKLFF
J gene: TRBJ2-7; V gene: TRBV7-9; CDR3 protein: CASSSVTGTGVHEQYF
J gene: TRBJ2-7; V gene: TRBV20-1; CDR3 protein: CSASGGTYEQYF
J gene: TRBJ2-2; V gene: TRBV5-4; CDR3 protein: CASTRGGPMNTGELFF
J gene: TRBJ1-2; V gene: TRBV12-3/TRBV12-4; CDR3 protein: CASSLTRDRHYAF
J gene: TRBJ2-1; V gene: TRBV9; CDR3 protein: CASNPYPSRGNEQFF
J gene: TRBJ1-4; V gene: TRBV5-5; CDR3 protein: CASSPGTGATNEKLFF
J gene: TRBJ2-6; V gene: TRBV5-4; CDR3 protein: CASSLGDRVPSGANVLTF
J gene: TRBJ2-6; V gene: TRBV10-3; CDR3 protein: CAIRDSSGANVLTF
J gene: TRBJ1-2; V gene: TRBV5-1; CDR3 protein: CASSLQVSGGYTF
J gene: TRBJ2-5; V gene: TRBV5-1; CDR3 protein: CASSFNGGNQETQYF
J gene: TRBJ2-3; V gene: TRBV28; CDR3 protein: CASSFPPSGGADTQYF
J gene: TRBJ1-2; V gene: TRBV4-3; CDR3 protein: CASSQFHLRAPVEYGYTF
J gene: TRBJ2-7; V gene: TRBV5-1; CDR3 protein: CASSGGTGEGEQYF
J gene: TRBJ1-4; V gene: TRBV18; CDR3 protein: CASSPGTVGRSRPTNEKLFF
J gene: TRBJ2-1; V gene: TRBV6-1; CDR3 protein: CASSLREAGSEQFF
J gene: TRBJ2-2; V gene: TRBV4-1; CDR3 protein: CASSLQTVTGELFF
J gene: TRBJ2-1; V gene: TRBV7-2; CDR3 protein: CASSRTGGSFRDEQFF
J gene: TRBJ1-2; V gene: TRBV20-1; CDR3 protein: CSARVGQGLVYGYTF
J gene: TRBJ2-7; V gene: TRBV2; CDR3 protein: CASRQQVMGSYEQYF
J gene: TRBJ2-4; V gene: TRBV11-2; CDR3 protein: CASSSIRTTHNIQYF
J gene: TRBJ2-7; V gene: TRBV7-2; CDR3 protein: CASSLGLAGSYEQYF
J gene: TRBJ1-1; V gene: TRBV30; CDR3 protein: CAWSVPGRHTEAFF
J gene: TRBJ2-3; V gene: TRBV27; CDR3 protein: CASRGETDTQYF
J gene: TRBJ2-5; V gene: TRBV27; CDR3 protein: CASSGTGPAERQETQYF
J gene: TRBJ2-3; V gene: TRBV18; CDR3 protein: CASSPRHEEIYTQYF
J gene: TRBJ2-7; V gene: TRBV29-1; CDR3 protein: CSAGRGIGYEQYF
J gene: TRBJ2-4; V gene: TRBV5-1; CDR3 protein: CASSLAQARGVDIQYF
J gene: TRBJ1-2; V gene: TRBV28; CDR3 protein: CASSQEQGRLGYTF
J gene: TRBJ2-7; V gene: TRBV10-3; CDR3 protein: CAISESLAGVYEQYF
J gene: TRBJ1-1; V gene: TRBV4-1; CDR3 protein: CASSSRGPPEAFF
J gene: TRBJ2-7; V gene: TRBV20-1; CDR3 protein: CSARGTSAYEQYF
J gene: TRBJ1-5; V gene: TRBV6-5; CDR3 protein: CASSFRGAGENQPQHF
J gene: TRBJ2-3; V gene: TRBV5-1; CDR3 protein: CASSSHGGAPDTQYF
J gene: TRBJ2-3; V gene: TRBV24-1; CDR3 protein: CATRVLCGTAKASTDTQYF
J gene: TRBJ2-7; V gene: TRBV5-1; CDR3 protein: CASSLGQAPGEQYF
J gene: TRBJ1-2; V gene: TRBV5-4; CDR3 protein: CASSSGGTGGGYTF
J gene: TRBJ2-5; V gene: TRBV20-1; CDR3 protein: CSAEAPGQGETQYF
J gene: TRBJ2-3; V gene: TRBV7-2; CDR3 protein: CASSSLAYDTQYF
J gene: TRBJ2-2; V gene: TRBV30; CDR3 protein: CAWGGQVGTGELFF
J gene: TRBJ1-2; V gene: TRBV20-1; CDR3 protein: CSASRNPGYGYTF
J gene: TRBJ2-7; V gene: TRBV5-6; CDR3 protein: CASSFLQRSYEQYF
J gene: TRBJ2-3; V gene: TRBV18; CDR3 protein: CASSPNQGTDTQYF
J gene: TRBJ2-4; V gene: TRBV5-1; CDR3 protein: CASSPDGQQIKNIQYF
J gene: TRBJ1-1; V gene: TRBV20-1; CDR3 protein: CSAGGGPGAEAFF
J gene: TRBJ2-1; V gene: TRBV12-3/TRBV12-4; CDR3 protein: CASSLAWGGGSYNEQFF